The 10 T cell receptor beta chains listed next were all sequenced from one sample in a study of response to subunit inactivated influenza vaccine. Using its own MiXCR run on the RT-PCR reads, TCRdb lists one record per CDR3 protein. In the table there are hundreds of thousands of distinct CDR3 sequences, less than 20% of which are singletons. The sample was PBMCs from blood, taken 12 days after vaccination. These TCRs come from a man between 45 and 60 years old who received an inactivated influenza vaccine.

This clonotype came up a few times. CDR3 sequence (DNA): TGCGCCAGCAGCCAAGGTTCGACTAGCGGGAGAAATGGAGAGACCCAGTACTTC. Amino acids: CASSQGSTSGRNGETQYF. The J gene is TRBJ2-5, the V gene TRBV4-3, with 12 bases that match TRBD2. The CDR3 loop spans 18 amino acids. CDR1 and CDR2 (germline): LGHNA, YSLEER. The V and J ends lost 1 base and 4 bases, in that order; junction bases with no gene match: 10.

This clonotype was seen a single time. V usage is TRBV7-2 and J usage is TRBJ2-5, with D perhaps TRBD2 (5 bases). The CDR3 length is 14 residues. The ends were cut back, 5 bases at V and 1 base at J, with 11 bases in the middle. From germline, CDR1 is SGHTA and CDR2 FQGNSA. For the CDR3, the DNA is TGTGCCAGCAGCGGGGAGTGGGGCCAAGAGACCCAGTACTTC. Its translation is CASSGEWGQETQYF.

In this sample, this clonotype turned up many times. V is TRBV12-3 or TRBV12-4 and J is TRBJ2-2; no clear D gene. V was pared by 3 bases and J by 4 bases, with 0 bases between. The CDR3 consists of 11 residues. DNA of the CDR3: TGTGCCAGCAGTTTCACCGGGGAGCTGTTTTTT. Translation: CASSFTGELFF.

This clonotype was recorded a few times. This chain links TRBV29-1 with TRBJ2-7; D not certain. This CDR3 region has 15 residues. V was cut by 8 bases and J by 0 bases, with 20 bases left in between. The germline gives CDR1 SQVTM, CDR2 ANQGSEA. CDR3 DNA: TGCAGCATTCGGGCTAATCATGCCGGCTCCTACGAGCAGTACTTC. It translates to CSIRANHAGSYEQYF.

The chain is built from TRBV20-1 and TRBJ1-1; D may be TRBD1 (5 bases). The germline V gene encodes CDR1 DFQATT and CDR2 SNEGSKA (reference sequence). V lost 1 base, J lost 4 bases, and 10 bases lay in between. There are 13 residues in the CDR3. DNA for the CDR3: TGCAGTGCTAGAGTTGCAGGGTCCACTGAAGCTTTCTTT. Its protein is CSARVAGSTEAFF.

The chain links TRBV20-1 to TRBJ1-5; 8 bases fit TRBD1. V lost 4 bases and J lost 2; bases outside the gene matches: 4. Germline CDR1 is DFQATT and CDR2 is SNEGSKA (reference sequence). There are 14 residues in the CDR3. The CDR3 DNA follows: TGCAGTGCTAAAGCGGACAGGGGCAATCAGCCCCAGCATTTT. Encoded protein: CSAKADRGNQPQHF.

Only a few counts were recorded for this clonotype. This sequence joins TRBV6-2 or TRBV6-3 and TRBJ2-3; 12 bases agree with TRBD2. The germline V gene has CDR1 MNHEY and CDR2 SVGEGT. CDR3 length: 21 residues. V dropped 2 bases and J dropped 1; count of bases not matched to a gene: 16. In DNA, the CDR3 is TGTGCCAGCAGTTACCCCCAACGAAGACTAGCGGGAGCAAAGGGCACAGATACGCAGTATTTT. Its protein product is CASSYPQRRLAGAKGTDTQYF.

This rearrangement joins TRBV7-6 to TRBJ2-1, with D unresolved. Per the germline V gene, CDR1 is SGHVS and CDR2 is FNYEAQ. V lost 4 bases to trimming and J lost 7 bases, with 11 bases between them. The CDR3 is 13 residues long. CDR3 loop: CASSSSLGNEQFF. The CDR3 DNA is TGTGCCAGCAGCTCAAGTCTGGGAAATGAGCAGTTCTTC.

J is TRBJ1-5 and V is TRBV28; tentatively, D is TRBD1 (6 bases). V was cut by 6 bases and J by 0 bases, with 15 bases left in between. The germline V gene has CDR1 MDHEN and CDR2 SYDVKM. The CDR3 loop spans 16 amino acids. The chain's CDR3 is CASRPQGPYSNQPQHF. CDR3 DNA sequence: TGTGCCAGCAGACCACAGGGTCCCTATAGCAATCAGCCCCAGCATTTT.

This clonotype showed up just a few times. The chain links TRBV7-9 to TRBJ2-1; TRBD2 matches 8 bases. V was pared by 6 bases and J by 3 bases, with 7 bases of the junction left unmatched. Looked up from germline, CDR1 is SEHNR and CDR2 is FQNEAQ (reference sequence). The CDR3 contains 15 residues. CDR3 region: CASRSTSGNYNEQFF. The CDR3 nucleotides are TGTGCCAGCAGATCTACTAGCGGTAACTACAATGAGCAGTTCTTC.